The subject of this entry is one T cell receptor (beta chain). This clonotype occurred many times. The antigen it binds to is not known. Base quality data are lacking; no much larger clone is found one base away. This record comes from a study of T-cell reconstitution after alpha-beta-depleted transplantation in children (dated by TCRdb to 2015 to 2016). With regard to the full study: Using TCR repertoire profiling, the study quantitatively followed how T-cell immune reconstitution unfolded in children after TCRalphabeta/CD19-depleted allogeneic hematopoietic cell transplantation.

The library was prepared using PCR. Sequencing used an Illumina HiSeq 2500. To normalize quantification of the TCRbeta repertoire, the TCR libraries were built with molecular barcoding that relied on unique molecular identifiers. TCRdb reworked the public reads: Q25 trimming with fastp, MiXCR clone assembly, productive beta chains retained. Every CDR3 protein is listed once, alongside the most common genes and DNA of its rows. The sample table lists over 150,000 distinct CDR3 sequences, around 7% of them with a count of one. The ten largest clones take up 3% to 3.5% of the sample. Trimming removed 9 bases from V and 1 base from J, leaving 14 bases between the germline ends. From cysteine to phenylalanine, the CDR3 is 14 amino acids long. Just the 42-base CDR3 DNA is kept, in frame starting at base 1. For CDR1 and CDR2, the germline V gene lists KGHDR and SFDVKD.

The input for sequencing was PBMCs from the stem cell graft donor, taken from the stem cell graft. The chain links TRBV24-1 with TRBJ1-2, with the D gene call left open. The clonotype comes from a human donor who donated a stem cell graft to a child with Wiskott-Aldrich syndrome. The nucleotide sequence reads as follows: TGTGCCACCGGGCCTTTAGGCTATAACTATGGCTACACCTTC. This is translated as CATGPLGYNYGYTF.